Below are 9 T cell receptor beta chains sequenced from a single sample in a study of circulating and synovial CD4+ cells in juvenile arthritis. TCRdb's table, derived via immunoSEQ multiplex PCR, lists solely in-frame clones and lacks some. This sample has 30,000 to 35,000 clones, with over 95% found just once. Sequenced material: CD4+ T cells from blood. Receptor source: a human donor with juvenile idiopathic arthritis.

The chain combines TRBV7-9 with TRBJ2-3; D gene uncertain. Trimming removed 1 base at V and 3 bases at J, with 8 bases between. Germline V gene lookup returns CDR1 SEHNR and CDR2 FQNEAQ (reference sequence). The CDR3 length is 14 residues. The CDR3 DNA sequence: TGTGCCAGCAGCTTAGGGTACGAGACAGATACGCAGTATTTT. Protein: CASSLGYETDTQYF.

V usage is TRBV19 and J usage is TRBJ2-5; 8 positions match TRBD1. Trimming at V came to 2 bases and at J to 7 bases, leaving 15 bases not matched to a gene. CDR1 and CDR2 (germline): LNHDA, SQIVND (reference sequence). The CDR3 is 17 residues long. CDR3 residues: CASSITDRATRFGTQYF. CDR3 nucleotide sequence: TGTGCCAGTAGTATAACGGACAGGGCCACTAGGTTTGGGACCCAGTACTTC.

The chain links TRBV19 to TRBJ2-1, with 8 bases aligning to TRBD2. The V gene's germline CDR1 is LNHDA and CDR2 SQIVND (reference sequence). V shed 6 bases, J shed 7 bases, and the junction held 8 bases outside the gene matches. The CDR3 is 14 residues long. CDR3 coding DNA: TGTGCCAGTAGCGGGACTAGGGGGATAAATGAGCAGTTCTTC. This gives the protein CASSGTRGINEQFF.

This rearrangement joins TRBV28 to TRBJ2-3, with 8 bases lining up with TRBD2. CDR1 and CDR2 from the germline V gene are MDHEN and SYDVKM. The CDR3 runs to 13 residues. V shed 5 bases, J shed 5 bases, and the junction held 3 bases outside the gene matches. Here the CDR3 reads CASSALAEDTQYF. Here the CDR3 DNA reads TGTGCCAGCAGTGCACTAGCGGAAGATACGCAGTATTTT.

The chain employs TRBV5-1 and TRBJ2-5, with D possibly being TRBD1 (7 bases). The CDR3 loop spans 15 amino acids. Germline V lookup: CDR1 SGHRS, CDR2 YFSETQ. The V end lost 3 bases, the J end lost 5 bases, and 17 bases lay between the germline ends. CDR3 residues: CASSSGQGGRETQYF. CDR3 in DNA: TGCGCCAGCAGCTCCGGGCAGGGGGGAAGGGAGACCCAGTACTTC.

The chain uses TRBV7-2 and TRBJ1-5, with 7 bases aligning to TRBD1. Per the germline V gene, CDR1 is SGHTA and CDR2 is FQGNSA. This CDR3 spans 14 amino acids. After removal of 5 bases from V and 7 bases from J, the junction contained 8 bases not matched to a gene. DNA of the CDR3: TGTGCCAGCAGCCTCCACAGGGGAGGACAGCCCCAGCATTTT. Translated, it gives CASSLHRGGQPQHF. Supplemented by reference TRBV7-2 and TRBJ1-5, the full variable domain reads GAGVSQSPSNKVTEKGKDVELRCDPISGHTALYWYRQSLGQGLEFLIYFQGNSAPDKSGLPSDRFSAERTGGSVSTLTIQRTQQEDSAVYLCASSLHRGGQPQHFGDGTRLSIL.

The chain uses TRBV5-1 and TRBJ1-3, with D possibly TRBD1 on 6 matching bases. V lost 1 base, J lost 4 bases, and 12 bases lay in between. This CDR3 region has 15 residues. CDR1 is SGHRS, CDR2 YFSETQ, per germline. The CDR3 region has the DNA TGCGCCAGCAGCTTGCGGCCAGGGGACGGAAACACCATATATTTT. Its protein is CASSLRPGDGNTIYF.

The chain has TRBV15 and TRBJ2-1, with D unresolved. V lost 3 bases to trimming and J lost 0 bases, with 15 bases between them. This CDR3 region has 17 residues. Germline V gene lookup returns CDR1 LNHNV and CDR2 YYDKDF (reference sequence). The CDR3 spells CATSSPETRSSYNEQFF. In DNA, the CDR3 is TGTGCCACCAGCAGCCCGGAGACTCGGAGCTCCTACAATGAGCAGTTCTTC.

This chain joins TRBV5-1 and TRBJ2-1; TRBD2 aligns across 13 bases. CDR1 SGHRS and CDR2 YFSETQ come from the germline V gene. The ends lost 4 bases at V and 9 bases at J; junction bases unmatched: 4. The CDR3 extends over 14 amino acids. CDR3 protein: CASSGTSGVPEQFF. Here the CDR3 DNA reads TGCGCCAGCAGCGGGACTAGCGGGGTTCCTGAGCAGTTCTTC. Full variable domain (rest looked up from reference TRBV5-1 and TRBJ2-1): KAGVTQTPRYLIKTRGQQVTLSCSPISGHRSVSWYQQTPGQGLQFLFEYFSETQRNKGNFPGRFSGRQFSNSRSEMNVSTLELGDSALYLCASSGTSGVPEQFFGPGTRLTVL.